This T cell receptor beta chain was recovered during a study of T cells in Graves' hyperthyroidism and ophthalmopathy. About the research overall: The authors collected peripheral blood at initial diagnosis, before any treatment. Findings of the study overall: The model's output predicted ophthalmopathy at a median of roughly 6.9 months prior to onset.

In its sample, this clonotype was seen a few times. No antigen is known for it. Germline V CDR1 and CDR2: MNHNS, SASEGT. This CDR3 contains 14 residues. J was trimmed by 4 bases and V by 6 bases; bases with no gene match: 7. The investigators amplified TCR beta CDR3 regions from RNA transcripts. First-round RT-PCR of the TCR CDR3 relied on the HTBI primer set. TCRdb passed the multiplex PCR reads through MiXCR, listing each CDR3 protein once. The sample gives about 130,000 distinct CDR3 sequences, less than 25% of which show up once; 60% to 80% is in the top ten. The gene calls are TRBV6-1 and TRBJ1-1; 8 bases agree with TRBD1. Input material: blood. The TCR was taken from a woman in her forties or fifties with Graves' hyperthyroidism that later progressed to Graves' ophthalmopathy. The CDR3 here is CASRPGQGVTEAFF. CDR3 DNA sequence: TGTGCCAGCAGACCCGGACAGGGTGTCACTGAAGCTTTCTTT.